The clone carrying this T cell receptor (beta chain) has more than one count but fewer than ten. As handled by the study authors: For nucleated cells, counts were estimated from reference gene primer amplification. TCRdb's table, derived via immunoSEQ multiplex PCR, lists solely in-frame clones and lacks some. That table supplies the V and J calls and clone size; D and trimming were determined from the DNA. Counted here are 400,000 to 450,000 clones, around 88% occurring once; the ten biggest clones make up over 9.5%. This CDR3 is built from 11 residues. The V gene lost 6 bases and the J gene lost 5 bases, with 4 bases spanning the gap. The germline V gene has CDR1 SEHNR and CDR2 FQNEAQ (reference sequence). These data come from a study of blood T cell repertoires in COVID-19.

The clonotype originates from a woman aged 50 to 65 with COVID-19, enrolled during active disease. Sequencing was done on a sample of peripheral blood. The J gene is TRBJ2-2, the V gene TRBV7-9, with unresolved D. CDR3 residues: CASRQTGELFF. CDR3 DNA: TGTGCCAGCAGGCAGACCGGGGAGCTGTTTTTT.